This T cell receptor beta chain is from a study of human T cells and chemical hapten exposure. Study-wide context: Mostly female patients had alopecia areata, totalis or universalis.

CDR1 is DFQATT and CDR2 is SNEGSKA in the germline V gene (reference sequence). The CDR3 sequence is 14 residues long. V gave up 3 bases and J gave up 4 bases, with 12 bases separating them. About this clonotype: Its antigen is not known.

TCRdb passed the RACE reads through MiXCR, listing each CDR3 protein once. The repertoire holds about 180,000 distinct CDR3 sequences, about 31% seen once, with just under 3% in the top ten. Noted time point: pre-sensitization, week 0. The treatment here: therapeutic diphenylcyclopropenone sensitization with weekly scalp DPC. Study findings and constraints: A positive correlation with patch test score was shown by PT1 expanded TCR counts. Counts of TCRs above 1 in 1000 frequency stayed unchanged with DPC sensitization. Among expanded TCRs, significantly more large CDR3 similarity clusters formed than among controls.

This clonotype originated in a woman aged 25 to 45 with alopecia areata. Some clones in this sample may be carry-over from other donors' samples. Specimen: whole blood, collected in connection with sensitization to the hapten diphenylcyclopropenone (DPC). V gene TRBV20-1 combines with J gene TRBJ2-2; D is undetermined. The CDR3: CSARRLDLTGELFF. CDR3 sequence (DNA): TGCAGTGCTAGGAGGCTAGATCTCACCGGGGAGCTGTTTTTT.